This T cell receptor beta chain was captured in a study of beta chain features in type 1 diabetes. Via the markers CD45RO/CCR7/CD25/CD127/CD95/CD27, stem cell-like memory, regulatory, central memory and naive CD4+ cells were sorted. The sequenced template was cDNA made from the entire isolated RNA. Libraries were prepared by immunoSEQ multiplex PCR; TCRdb keeps only in-frame clonotypes and omits some of them. The table lists 250,000 or so clones, about 25% of them singletons. CDR3 length equals 15 residues. Trimming removed 3 bases at V and 5 bases at J, with 15 bases between. Germline-derived CDR1 and CDR2 are SGDLS and YYNGEE. Study outcomes and limitations: Cells with high TCR expression could be over-represented when cDNA is sequenced.

This clone was seen a handful of times. The antigen is unknown. The receptor's source is a man aged 25-40 years in good health. The rearrangement links TRBV9 to TRBJ1-5; possibly TRBD1 for D (6 bases). The sample consisted of central memory CD4+ T cells from blood. As DNA, the CDR3 is TGTGCCAGCAGCGCCGGGGGAACAGGGCATCAGCCCCAGCATTTT. Its protein is CASSAGGTGHQPQHF.